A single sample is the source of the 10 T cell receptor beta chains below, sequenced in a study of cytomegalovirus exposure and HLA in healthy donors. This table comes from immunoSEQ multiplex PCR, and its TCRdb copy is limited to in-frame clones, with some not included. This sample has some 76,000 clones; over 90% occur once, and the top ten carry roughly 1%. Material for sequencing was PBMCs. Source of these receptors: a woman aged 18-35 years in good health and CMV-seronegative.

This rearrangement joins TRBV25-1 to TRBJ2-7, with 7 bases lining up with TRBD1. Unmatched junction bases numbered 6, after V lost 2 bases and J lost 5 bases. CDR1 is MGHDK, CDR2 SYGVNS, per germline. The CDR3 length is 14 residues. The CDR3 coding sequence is TGTGCCAGCAGTGAACCCAGACAGGGAGACGAGCAGTACTTC. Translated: CASSEPRQGDEQYF.

Written as DNA, the CDR3 is TGTGCCAGCAGGGACAGGGGCACAGATACGCAGTATTTT. It is translated as CASRDRGTDTQYF. The gene calls are TRBV11-1 and TRBJ2-3; 8 bases are shared with TRBD1. The CDR3 extends over 13 amino acids. CDR1 SGHAT and CDR2 FQDESV come from the germline V gene (reference sequence). V shed 6 bases and J 1 base; nucleotides not matched to a gene: 0.

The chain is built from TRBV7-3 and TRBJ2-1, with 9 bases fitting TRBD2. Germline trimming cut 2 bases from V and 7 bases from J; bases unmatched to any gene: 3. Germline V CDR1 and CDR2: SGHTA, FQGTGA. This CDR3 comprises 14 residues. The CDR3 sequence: CASSLGGGDNEQFF. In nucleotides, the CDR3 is TGTGCCAGCAGCTTAGGCGGGGGGGATAATGAGCAGTTCTTC.

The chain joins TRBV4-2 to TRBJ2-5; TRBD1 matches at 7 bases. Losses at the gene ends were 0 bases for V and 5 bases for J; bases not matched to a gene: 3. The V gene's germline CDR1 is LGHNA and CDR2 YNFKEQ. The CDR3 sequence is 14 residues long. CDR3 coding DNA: TGTGCCAGCAGCCAAGATCTCAGGGGGGAGACCCAGTACTTC. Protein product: CASSQDLRGETQYF.

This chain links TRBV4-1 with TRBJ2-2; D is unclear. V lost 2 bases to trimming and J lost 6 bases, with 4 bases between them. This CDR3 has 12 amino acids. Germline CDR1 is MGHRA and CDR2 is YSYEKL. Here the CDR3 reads CASSQSAGELFF. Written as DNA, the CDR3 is TGCGCCAGCAGCCAAAGCGCCGGGGAGCTGTTTTTT.

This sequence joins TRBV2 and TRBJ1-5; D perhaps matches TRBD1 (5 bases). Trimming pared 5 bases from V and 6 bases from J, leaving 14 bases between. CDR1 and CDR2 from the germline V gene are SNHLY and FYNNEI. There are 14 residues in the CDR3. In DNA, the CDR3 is TGTGCCAGCAGTTTACAGGAAACGACTCAGCCCCAGCATTTT. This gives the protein CASSLQETTQPQHF.

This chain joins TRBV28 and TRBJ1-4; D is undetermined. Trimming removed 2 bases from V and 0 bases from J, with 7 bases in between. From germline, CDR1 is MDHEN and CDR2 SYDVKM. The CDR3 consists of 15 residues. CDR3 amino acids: CASSLVTATNEKLFF. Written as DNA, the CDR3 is TGTGCCAGCAGTTTAGTGACTGCAACTAATGAAAAACTGTTTTTT. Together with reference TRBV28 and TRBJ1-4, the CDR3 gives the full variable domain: DVKVTQSSRYLVKRTGEKVFLECVQDMDHENMFWYRQDPGLGLRLIYFSYDVKMKEKGDIPEGYSVSREKKERFSLILESASTNQTSMYLCASSLVTATNEKLFFGSGTQLSVL.

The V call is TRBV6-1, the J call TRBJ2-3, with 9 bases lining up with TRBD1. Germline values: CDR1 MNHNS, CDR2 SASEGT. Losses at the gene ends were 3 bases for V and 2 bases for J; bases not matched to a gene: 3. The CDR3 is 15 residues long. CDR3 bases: TGTGCCAGCAGTGAGGGACAGGGACACACAGATACGCAGTATTTT. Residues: CASSEGQGHTDTQYF.

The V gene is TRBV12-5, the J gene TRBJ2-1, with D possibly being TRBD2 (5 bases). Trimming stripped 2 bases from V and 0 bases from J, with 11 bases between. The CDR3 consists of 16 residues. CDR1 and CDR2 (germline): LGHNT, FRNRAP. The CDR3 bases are TGTGCTAGTGGTTTGAATGTTCGGGGCTCCTACAATGAGCAGTTCTTC. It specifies CASGLNVRGSYNEQFF.

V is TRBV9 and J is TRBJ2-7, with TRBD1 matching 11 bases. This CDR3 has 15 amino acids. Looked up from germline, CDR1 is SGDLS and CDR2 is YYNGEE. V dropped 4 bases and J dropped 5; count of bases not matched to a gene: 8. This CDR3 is CASSPRDRGINEQYF. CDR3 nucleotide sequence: TGTGCCAGCAGCCCACGGGACAGGGGGATTAACGAGCAGTACTTC. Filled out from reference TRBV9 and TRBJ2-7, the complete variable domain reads DSGVTQTPKHLITATGQRVTLRCSPRSGDLSVYWYQQSLDQGLQFLIQYYNGEERAKGNILERFSAQQFPDLHSELNLSSLELGDSALYFCASSPRDRGINEQYFGPGTRLTVT.